These 20 T cell receptor beta chains were sequenced from one sample in a study of T cell responses to AZD1222 COVID-19 vaccine. This table comes from immunoSEQ multiplex PCR, and its TCRdb copy is limited to in-frame clones, with some not included. The sample has 150,000 to 200,000 clones, 91% seen once; the top ten hold less than 1.5%. Here the sequenced sample was peripheral blood, taken 28 days after the second AZD1222 dose. Source of these receptors: an adult who received the AZD1222 COVID-19 vaccine.

This chain links TRBV5-6 with TRBJ2-1; D remains unclear. V was cut by 3 bases and J by 5 bases, with 6 bases left in between. The CDR3 loop spans 12 amino acids. The germline V gene encodes CDR1 SGHDT and CDR2 YYEEEE. The CDR3 nucleotides read TGTGCCAGCAGCTGGGCCGACAATGAGCAGTTCTTC. Its protein is CASSWADNEQFF. The variable domain in full, completed from reference TRBV5-6 and TRBJ2-1, reads DAGVTQSPTHLIKTRGQQVTLRCSPKSGHDTVSWYQQALGQGPQFIFQYYEEEERQRGNFPDRFSGHQFPNYSSELNVNALLLGDSALYLCASSWADNEQFFGPGTRLTVL.

The rearrangement uses TRBV10-3 and TRBJ2-7; weak D call: TRBD2 (5 bases). Germline V gene lookup returns CDR1 ENHRY and CDR2 SYGVKD. The V end was cut by 7 bases, the J end by 2 bases, with 12 bases between. There are 13 residues in the CDR3. Written as DNA, the CDR3 is TGTGCCATCACGAGGGAACCTGCCTACGAGCAGTACTTC. It is translated as CAITREPAYEQYF.

The chain has TRBV28 and TRBJ1-2; possibly TRBD1 for D (5 bases). The CDR3 length is 11 residues. Germline V gene data show CDR1 as MDHEN and CDR2 as SYDVKM. V lost 10 bases to trimming and J lost 6 bases, with 12 bases between them. This chain's CDR3 is CAIRAGNGYTF. The CDR3 DNA is TGTGCCATCAGGGCGGGGAATGGCTACACCTTC.

The rearrangement uses TRBV19 and TRBJ1-2; the match to TRBD1 covers 8 bases. V was clipped by 7 bases and J by 4 bases; unmatched bases: 11. This CDR3 contains 15 residues. The germline CDR1 and CDR2 sequences are LNHDA and SQIVND (reference sequence). The CDR3, as DNA: TGTGCCAGTAAAACAGGGGGGGGCCCACCCTATGGCTACACCTTC. Translation gives CASKTGGGPPYGYTF.

The chain is built from TRBV29-1 and TRBJ2-5; D may be TRBD1 (6 bases). Trimming took 7 bases from V and 5 from J, leaving 17 bases between them. This CDR3 spans 13 amino acids. Germline V gives CDR1 SQVTM, CDR2 ANQGSEA. In nucleotides, the CDR3 is TGCAGCGCCGATACAGGGAAGCGGGAGACCCAGTACTTC. Amino acids: CSADTGKRETQYF.

The genes are TRBV19 and TRBJ2-7, with 7 bases matching TRBD1. The CDR3 covers 14 residues. Trimming at V came to 1 base and at J to 3 bases, leaving 3 bases not matched to a gene. Germline V gene lookup returns CDR1 LNHDA and CDR2 SQIVND (reference sequence). The CDR3 nucleotides are TGTGCCAGTAGTATAGGACAGGGAAGCTACGAGCAGTACTTC. Residues: CASSIGQGSYEQYF.

The chain links TRBV18 to TRBJ2-1, with 7 bases aligning to TRBD1. The V and J ends lost 3 bases and 8 bases, in that order; junction bases with no gene match: 22. The CDR3 is 19 amino acids. Germline assignment: CDR1 KGHSH and CDR2 LQKENI. In DNA, the CDR3 is TGTGCCAGCTCACCCAGAATTCGGACGCAGGGGGATACTGGGTATGAGCAGTTCTTC. Translated, it gives CASSPRIRTQGDTGYEQFF.

The chain carries TRBV7-2 and TRBJ2-1; perhaps TRBD2 as D (6 bases). V was cut by 3 bases and J by 4 bases, with 10 bases left in between. From germline, CDR1 is SGHTA and CDR2 FQGNSA. The CDR3 spans 14 residues. The CDR3 coding sequence is TGTGCCAGCAGCTTCCTCGGGAGTTACAATGAGCAGTTCTTC. Residues: CASSFLGSYNEQFF. The whole variable domain, remainder taken from reference TRBV7-2 and TRBJ2-1, is GAGVSQSPSNKVTEKGKDVELRCDPISGHTALYWYRQSLGQGLEFLIYFQGNSAPDKSGLPSDRFSAERTGGSVSTLTIQRTQQEDSAVYLCASSFLGSYNEQFFGPGTRLTVL.

The J gene is TRBJ1-4, the V gene TRBV9; D is undetermined. The CDR3 extends over 16 amino acids. Germline assignment: CDR1 SGDLS and CDR2 YYNGEE. The germline V and J ends were trimmed by 3 bases and 0 bases, with 12 bases remaining between them. This chain's CDR3 is CASSGPTAATNEKLFF. CDR3 nucleotides: TGTGCCAGCAGCGGGCCCACAGCCGCAACTAATGAAAAACTGTTTTTT.

This chain joins TRBV4-2 and TRBJ2-7, with TRBD2 as a possible D gene (7 bases). There are 16 residues in the CDR3. Trimming pared 0 bases from V and 5 bases from J, leaving 17 bases between. CDR1 LGHNA and CDR2 YNFKEQ come from the germline V gene. CDR3 nucleotides: TGTGCCAGCAGCCAAGATCGGGCGGGAGAGGGGGACGAGCAGTACTTC. This translates into CASSQDRAGEGDEQYF.

V and J are TRBV3-1 (or the pseudogene TRBV3-2) and TRBJ1-5; D not resolved. The germline V gene encodes CDR1 LGHDT and CDR2 YNNKEL (reference sequence). V lost 4 bases and J 1 base, leaving 11 bases between the germline ends. CDR3 length: 15 amino acids. The CDR3 DNA is TGTGCCAGCAGCCCCCGTGAGGGAAGCAATCAGCCCCAGCATTTT. It translates to CASSPREGSNQPQHF.

The rearrangement uses TRBV28 and TRBJ2-3; TRBD1 or TRBD2 may be the D gene (5 bases each). Trimming removed 3 bases from V and 1 base from J, with 17 bases in between. From germline, CDR1 is MDHEN and CDR2 SYDVKM. CDR3 length: 17 residues. The DNA of the CDR3 is TGTGCCAGCAGTTTCAAAGGCCTGGGACGGGGCACAGATACGCAGTATTTT. Translating it yields CASSFKGLGRGTDTQYF.

The chain is built from TRBV6-5 and TRBJ2-7, with 7 positions matching TRBD2. CDR1 and CDR2 (germline): MNHEY, SVGAGI. Trimming took 6 bases from V and 4 from J; bases not matched to a gene: 9. The CDR3 sequence is 14 residues long. The CDR3 DNA reads TGTGCCAGCAGCACCGGGACTACAACTTACGAGCAGTACTTC. Translating gives CASSTGTTTYEQYF.

The rearrangement links TRBV11-1 to TRBJ2-7; D is possibly TRBD1 (5 bases). The CDR3 runs 15 residues. V was clipped by 5 bases and J by 1 base, with 15 bases between them. CDR1 and CDR2 (germline): SGHAT, FQDESV (reference sequence). CDR3 coding DNA: TGTGCCAGCAGCCCTCGCAGGGCCAGGTCCTACGAGCAGTACTTC. It codes for CASSPRRARSYEQYF.

This sequence joins TRBV6-2 or TRBV6-3 and TRBJ2-3, with TRBD2 as a possible D gene (5 bases). The CDR3 has 16 residues. Trimming removed 0 bases at V and 2 bases at J, with 12 bases between. CDR1 is MNHEY and CDR2 is SVGEGT in the germline V gene. For the CDR3, the DNA is TGTGCCAGCAGTTACTCGTGGAGCGGAATCACAGATACGCAGTATTTT. Translation gives CASSYSWSGITDTQYF.

This clone was observed once. The chain joins TRBV4-1 to TRBJ1-2; D gene uncertain. The germline gives CDR1 MGHRA, CDR2 YSYEKL. The CDR3 has 15 amino acids. Trimming took off 6 bases at V and 0 bases at J, with 14 bases between the two ends. This CDR3 reads CASRQNQASNYGYTF. The DNA for the CDR3 is TGCGCCAGCAGACAAAACCAGGCATCTAACTATGGCTACACCTTC.

This chain joins TRBV7-2 and TRBJ2-7; 13 bases fit TRBD2. The CDR3 has 17 residues. Germline values: CDR1 SGHTA, CDR2 FQGNSA. V lost 5 bases to trimming and J lost 0 bases; unmatched junction nucleotides: 7. The CDR3 DNA reads as TGTGCCAGCAGCCCGAGGACTAGCGGGAGCCCCTCCTACGAGCAGTACTTC. Its protein product is CASSPRTSGSPSYEQYF.

CDR3 residues: CASSDATGGKSSYEQYF. CDR3 nucleotides: TGCGCCAGCAGTGACGCGACGGGGGGGAAAAGCTCCTACGAGCAGTACTTC. This chain uses TRBV10-2 with TRBJ2-7, with TRBD2 matching over 8 bases. The length of the CDR3 is 17 residues. Germline V lookup: CDR1 WSHSY, CDR2 SAAADI. J was trimmed by 0 bases and V by 3 bases; bases with no gene match: 10.

The chain joins TRBV5-4 to TRBJ2-2; D could derive from TRBD1 or TRBD2 (5 bases each). This CDR3 has 16 amino acids. The germline CDR1 and CDR2 sequences are SGHNT and YYREEE (reference sequence). V lost 0 bases, J lost 4 bases, and 13 bases lay in between. The CDR3: CASSLGGGGVTGELFF. The CDR3 DNA reads as TGTGCCAGCAGCTTGGGTGGTGGGGGTGTCACCGGGGAGCTGTTTTTT. Full variable domain (remainder filled in from reference TRBV5-4 and TRBJ2-2): ETGVTQSPTHLIKTRGQQVTLRCSSQSGHNTVSWYQQALGQGPQFIFQYYREEENGRGNFPPRFSGLQFPNYSSELNVNALELDDSALYLCASSLGGGGVTGELFFGEGSRLTVL.

The V and J genes are TRBV20-1 and TRBJ2-5; 7 positions agree with TRBD1. This CDR3 is built from 14 residues. V shed 3 bases and J 1 base; nucleotides not matched to a gene: 5. Per germline, CDR1 DFQATT and CDR2 SNEGSKA (reference sequence). CDR3 protein: CSASQGDPQETQYF. CDR3 nucleotides: TGCAGTGCTAGTCAGGGGGACCCCCAAGAGACCCAGTACTTC.